These T cell receptor beta chains were read from a single sample in a study of blood T cell repertoires in COVID-19. Profiling relied on immunoSEQ multiplex PCR, and the TCRdb table lists in-frame clones only, not all of them. The data hold tens of thousands of clones, with around nine tenths observed a single time. The specimen was peripheral blood. The source is a man aged 50 to 60 with acute or convalescent COVID-19. Each CDR3 is given with its conserved first and last residue. A D gene is named only where the DNA matches it firmly. Not every row has a clone size; where given, it reads once, few, many or a size class.

v_gene	len	abundance	d_gene	j_gene	CDR3aa	CDR3nt
TRBV4-1	16	-	-	TRBJ1-1	CASSQEGFRMNTEAFF	TGCGCCAGCAGCCAAGAGGGCTTCAGGATGAACACTGAAGCTTTCTTT
TRBV28	14	-	TRBD1	TRBJ1-6	CASTTDRGYSPLHF	TGTGCCAGCACCACCGACAGGGGTTATTCACCCCTCCACTTT
TRBV28	13	-	-	TRBJ2-7	CASRETASYEQYF	TGTGCCAGCAGGGAGACTGCATCCTACGAGCAGTACTTC
TRBV4-3	18	-	-	TRBJ1-6	CASSQDESYSSYNSPLHF	TGCGCCAGCAGCCAAGATGAGTCGTATAGCTCCTATAATTCACCCCTCCACTTT
TRBV6-2/TRBV6-3	15	-	TRBD2	TRBJ2-5	CASSLLAGGQETQYF	TGTGCCAGCAGTTTACTAGCGGGGGGCCAAGAGACCCAGTACTTC
TRBV9	14	-	TRBD1	TRBJ1-1	CASSSGGGKTEAFF	TGTGCCAGCAGCTCAGGGGGAGGTAAGACTGAAGCTTTCTTT
TRBV27	14	-	TRBD1	TRBJ1-1	CASSRTGSHTEAFF	TGTGCCAGCAGTCGGACAGGGAGCCACACTGAAGCTTTCTTT
TRBV19	13	few	TRBD1	TRBJ2-7	CASSILGQGEQYF	TGTGCCAGTAGTATATTAGGACAGGGCGAGCAGTACTTC
TRBV6-5	15	-	-	TRBJ1-3	CASRPRGQTRNTIYF	TGTGCCAGCAGACCTAGAGGACAGACCAGAAACACCATATATTTT
TRBV25-1	13	-	TRBD1	TRBJ2-1	CASRQGSYNEQFF	TGTGCCAGCAGACAGGGGTCCTACAATGAGCAGTTCTTC
TRBV4-1	17	once	TRBD1	TRBJ2-2	CASSQERSRGRTGELFF	TGCGCCAGCAGCCAAGAAAGGAGCAGGGGGCGGACCGGGGAGCTGTTTTTT
TRBV7-3	18	-	TRBD2	TRBJ2-1	CASSLTTGTSEVYNEQFF	TGTGCCAGCAGCTTAACGACTGGGACTAGCGAGGTCTACAATGAGCAGTTCTTC
TRBV6-6	16	-	-	TRBJ2-4	CASSSNRRLAKNIQYF	TGTGCCAGCAGTTCCAACAGGCGACTAGCCAAAAACATTCAGTACTTC
TRBV19	15	-	-	TRBJ1-4	CATTLSGATNEKLFF	TGTGCCACCACCCTGAGCGGGGCAACTAATGAAAAACTGTTTTTT
TRBV2	15	-	TRBD1	TRBJ1-1	CASSERGRRNTEAFF	TGTGCCAGCAGTGAAAGGGGGCGCCGGAACACTGAAGCTTTCTTT
TRBV19	15	-	-	TRBJ1-5	CASTASDRLSQPQHF	TGTGCCAGTACCGCATCCGACAGGCTCAGTCAGCCCCAGCATTTT
TRBV19	14	-	TRBD1	TRBJ2-2	CASSRTGDTGELFF	TGTGCCAGTAGCCGGACAGGGGACACCGGGGAGCTGTTTTTT
TRBV14	14	-	-	TRBJ1-1	CASSQLGGNTEAFF	TGTGCCAGCAGCCAATTAGGAGGGAACACTGAAGCTTTCTTT
TRBV29-1	12	-	-	TRBJ1-1	CSVVAGNTEAFF	TGCAGCGTTGTTGCGGGGAACACTGAAGCTTTCTTT
TRBV18	15	-	-	TRBJ1-1	CASSPTPTEGTEAFF	TGTGCCAGCTCACCAACGCCTACTGAGGGCACTGAAGCTTTCTTT
TRBV4-3	15	once	-	TRBJ1-4	CASSQEWGEGEKLFF	TGCGCCAGCAGCCAAGAATGGGGGGAAGGAGAAAAACTGTTTTTT
TRBV4-3	15	-	TRBD2	TRBJ2-1	CASSQGRLATGEQFF	TGCGCCAGCAGCCAAGGGAGACTAGCAACGGGCGAGCAGTTCTTC
TRBV4-2	15	-	-	TRBJ2-2	CASSPRGGNTGELFF	TGTGCCAGCAGCCCCAGGGGTGGCAACACCGGGGAGCTGTTTTTT
TRBV2	14	-	-	TRBJ1-4	CASSELGGEEKLFF	TGTGCCAGCAGTGAATTAGGGGGGGAGGAAAAACTGTTTTTT
TRBV7-9	15	-	TRBD1	TRBJ1-2	CASSSPGQGFYGYTF	TGTGCCAGCAGCTCCCCGGGACAGGGGTTTTACGGCTACACCTTC
TRBV11-2	15	once	-	TRBJ1-5	CASSLGGTVNQPQHF	TGTGCCAGCAGCTTAGGCGGGACGGTTAATCAGCCCCAGCATTTT
TRBV5-1	13	-	-	TRBJ2-1	CASSLSGYNEQFF	TGCGCCAGCAGCTTGTCAGGGTACAATGAGCAGTTCTTC
TRBV5-1	14	-	-	TRBJ2-3	CASKWADPTDTQYF	TGCGCCAGCAAGTGGGCCGATCCCACAGATACGCAGTATTTT
TRBV14	15	-	TRBD1	TRBJ1-3	CASSQERDRAATIYF	TGTGCCAGCAGCCAAGAAAGGGACAGGGCGGCCACCATATATTTT
TRBV7-2	17	-	-	TRBJ2-3	CASSLPLEGGPEDTQYF	TGTGCCAGCAGCTTACCTCTAGAGGGGGGGCCCGAAGATACGCAGTATTTT
TRBV18	18	-	TRBD2	TRBJ2-5	CASSPPVSAGGYQETQYF	TGTGCCAGCTCACCACCGGTCTCAGCGGGGGGGTACCAAGAGACCCAGTACTTC
TRBV6-1	16	-	TRBD1	TRBJ2-4	CASSGGTVGGQNIQYF	TGTGCCAGCAGTGGGGGGACAGTCGGAGGACAAAACATTCAGTACTTC
TRBV5-4	15	few	TRBD2	TRBJ2-5	CASSSGLAGGETQYF	TGTGCCAGCAGCAGCGGACTAGCGGGAGGAGAGACCCAGTACTTC
TRBV18	14	-	-	TRBJ2-2	CASSPQTNTGELFF	TGTGCCAGCTCACCTCAGACGAACACCGGGGAGCTGTTTTTT
TRBV7-3	13	-	-	TRBJ2-1	CASSSGLNNEQFF	TGTGCCAGCAGCTCGGGACTTAACAATGAGCAGTTCTTC
TRBV6-4	15	-	-	TRBJ2-6	CASSPRDSGANVLTF	TGTGCCAGCAGTCCCAGGGACTCTGGGGCCAACGTCCTGACTTTC
TRBV2	12	-	-	TRBJ2-1	CASSPKYNEQFF	TGTGCCAGCAGCCCCAAATACAATGAGCAGTTCTTC
TRBV6-5	14	-	TRBD1	TRBJ1-2	CASSYDRGVNGYTF	TGTGCCAGCAGTTACGACAGGGGGGTGAATGGCTACACCTTC
TRBV9	17	-	TRBD1	TRBJ2-1	CASSLRWTGGLGNEQFF	TGTGCCAGCAGCCTCCGATGGACAGGGGGCTTGGGAAATGAGCAGTTCTTC
TRBV2	16	-	TRBD2	TRBJ2-1	CASTRGTGLAIDEQFF	TGTGCCAGCACCCGGGGGACGGGACTAGCAATCGATGAGCAGTTCTTC
TRBV4-1	15	-	-	TRBJ1-3	CASSQRDTSGNTIYF	TGCGCCAGCAGCCAACGGGACACCTCTGGAAACACCATATATTTT
TRBV4-1	15	-	-	TRBJ1-5	CASSGRRDGNQPQHF	TGCGCCAGCTCGGGAAGAAGGGATGGCAATCAGCCCCAGCATTTT
TRBV18	18	-	-	TRBJ1-2	CASSPAADTLSTNYGYTF	TGTGCCAGCTCACCAGCGGCGGACACCCTCTCTACTAACTATGGCTACACCTTC
TRBV7-9	12	once	-	TRBJ1-2	CASSSGLMDYTF	TGTGCCAGCAGCTCGGGATTGATGGACTACACCTTC